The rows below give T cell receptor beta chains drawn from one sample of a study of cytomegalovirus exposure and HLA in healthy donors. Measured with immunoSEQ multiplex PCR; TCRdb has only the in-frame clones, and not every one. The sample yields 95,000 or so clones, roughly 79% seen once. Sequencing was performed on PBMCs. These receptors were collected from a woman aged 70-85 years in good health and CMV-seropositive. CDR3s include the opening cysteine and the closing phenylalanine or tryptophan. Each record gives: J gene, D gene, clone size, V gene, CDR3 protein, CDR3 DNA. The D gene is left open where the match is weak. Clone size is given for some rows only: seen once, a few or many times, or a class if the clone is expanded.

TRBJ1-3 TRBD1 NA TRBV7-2 CASSQQGARNTIYF TGTGCCAGCAGCCAACAGGGGGCGAGAAACACCATATATTTT
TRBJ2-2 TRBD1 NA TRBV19 CASRDRVGTGELFF TGTGCCAGTAGGGACAGGGTGGGGACCGGGGAGCTGTTTTTT
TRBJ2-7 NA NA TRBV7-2 CASSLGGGEQYF TGTGCCAGCAGCTTAGGAGGTGGCGAGCAGTACTTC
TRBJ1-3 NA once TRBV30 CAWEAGTGNTIYF TGTGCCTGGGAGGCAGGGACAGGAAACACCATATATTTT
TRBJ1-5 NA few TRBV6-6 CASSITGYSNQPQHF TGTGCCAGCAGTATAACAGGGTATAGCAATCAGCCCCAGCATTTT
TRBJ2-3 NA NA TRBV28 CASSSNTDTQYF TGTGCCAGCAGCTCTAACACAGATACGCAGTATTTT
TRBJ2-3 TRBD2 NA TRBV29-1 CSVDGGLGTDTQYF TGCAGCGTTGACGGGGGGTTAGGCACAGATACGCAGTATTTT
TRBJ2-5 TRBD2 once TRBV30 CAWRSSGETQYF TGTGCCTGGAGAAGTAGCGGGGAGACCCAGTACTTC
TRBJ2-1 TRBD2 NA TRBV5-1 CASSFSAGVGNEQFF TGCGCCAGCAGCTTTAGCGCGGGAGTGGGGAATGAGCAGTTCTTC
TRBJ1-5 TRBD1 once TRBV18 CASSYRGEDQPQHF TGTGCCAGCTCATACAGGGGAGAGGATCAGCCCCAGCATTTT
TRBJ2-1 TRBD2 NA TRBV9 CASSTQPGLNNEQFF TGTGCCAGCAGCACCCAACCGGGACTAAATAATGAGCAGTTCTTC
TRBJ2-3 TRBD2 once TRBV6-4 CASSVIAGGDTQYF TGTGCCAGCAGTGTCATAGCGGGAGGAGATACGCAGTATTTT
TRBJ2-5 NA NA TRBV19 CASKDKGSQETQYF TGTGCCAGTAAGGACAAGGGGTCCCAAGAGACCCAGTACTTC
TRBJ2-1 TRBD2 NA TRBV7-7 CASSRHDSGGRATYNEQFF TGTGCTAGCAGCCGACACGACTCGGGCGGGAGGGCCACCTACAATGAGCAGTTCTTC
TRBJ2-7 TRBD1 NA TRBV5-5 CASSSMTGGGEQYF TGTGCCAGCAGCTCTATGACAGGGGGCGGCGAGCAGTACTTC